Below, one TCR beta chain is given with its context. Its antigen is unknown. Every donor gave roughly 9.2 milliliters of peripheral blood. These data originate in a study of blood T cells in healthy people across ages. The study, taken as a whole, reports: It was held that the diversity estimates obtained from one million T cells were underestimates. Naive CD4+ cell counts and diversity both ran higher in long-lived than in aged donors.

Germline CDR1 and CDR2: MNHEY and SMNVEV (reference sequence). Trimming took 5 bases from V and 2 from J, leaving 19 bases between them. The CDR3 runs 17 residues. A J-beta primer mix and a sample-barcoded 5' primer were used in a second PCR of about 6 to 12 cycles. Each CDR3 protein gets one entry after TCRdb re-called the 5' RACE reads with MiXCR. The sample has 850,000 to 1,000,000 distinct CDR3 sequences, roughly 47% seen once. The V and J genes are TRBV27 and TRBJ2-1; D is unclear. The sequence was collected from a woman aged 60 to 75 in good health. The sequenced sample consisted of blood. The CDR3 reads CASSPPRHNFAYNEQFF. As DNA, the CDR3 is TGTGCCAGCAGTCCCCCGAGACACAACTTTGCCTACAATGAGCAGTTCTTC.